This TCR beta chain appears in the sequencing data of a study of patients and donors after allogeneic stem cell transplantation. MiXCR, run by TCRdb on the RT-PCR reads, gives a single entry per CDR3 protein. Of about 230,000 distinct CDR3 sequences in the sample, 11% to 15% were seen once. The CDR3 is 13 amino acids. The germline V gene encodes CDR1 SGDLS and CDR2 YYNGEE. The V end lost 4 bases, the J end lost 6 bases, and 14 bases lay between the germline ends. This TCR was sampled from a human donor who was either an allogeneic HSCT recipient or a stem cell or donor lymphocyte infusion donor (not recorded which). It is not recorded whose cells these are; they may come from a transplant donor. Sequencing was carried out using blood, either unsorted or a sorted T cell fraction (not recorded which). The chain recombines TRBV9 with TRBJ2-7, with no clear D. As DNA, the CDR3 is TGTGCCAGCAGCACCCGCCTCTCATCCGAGCAGTACTTC. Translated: CASSTRLSSEQYF.